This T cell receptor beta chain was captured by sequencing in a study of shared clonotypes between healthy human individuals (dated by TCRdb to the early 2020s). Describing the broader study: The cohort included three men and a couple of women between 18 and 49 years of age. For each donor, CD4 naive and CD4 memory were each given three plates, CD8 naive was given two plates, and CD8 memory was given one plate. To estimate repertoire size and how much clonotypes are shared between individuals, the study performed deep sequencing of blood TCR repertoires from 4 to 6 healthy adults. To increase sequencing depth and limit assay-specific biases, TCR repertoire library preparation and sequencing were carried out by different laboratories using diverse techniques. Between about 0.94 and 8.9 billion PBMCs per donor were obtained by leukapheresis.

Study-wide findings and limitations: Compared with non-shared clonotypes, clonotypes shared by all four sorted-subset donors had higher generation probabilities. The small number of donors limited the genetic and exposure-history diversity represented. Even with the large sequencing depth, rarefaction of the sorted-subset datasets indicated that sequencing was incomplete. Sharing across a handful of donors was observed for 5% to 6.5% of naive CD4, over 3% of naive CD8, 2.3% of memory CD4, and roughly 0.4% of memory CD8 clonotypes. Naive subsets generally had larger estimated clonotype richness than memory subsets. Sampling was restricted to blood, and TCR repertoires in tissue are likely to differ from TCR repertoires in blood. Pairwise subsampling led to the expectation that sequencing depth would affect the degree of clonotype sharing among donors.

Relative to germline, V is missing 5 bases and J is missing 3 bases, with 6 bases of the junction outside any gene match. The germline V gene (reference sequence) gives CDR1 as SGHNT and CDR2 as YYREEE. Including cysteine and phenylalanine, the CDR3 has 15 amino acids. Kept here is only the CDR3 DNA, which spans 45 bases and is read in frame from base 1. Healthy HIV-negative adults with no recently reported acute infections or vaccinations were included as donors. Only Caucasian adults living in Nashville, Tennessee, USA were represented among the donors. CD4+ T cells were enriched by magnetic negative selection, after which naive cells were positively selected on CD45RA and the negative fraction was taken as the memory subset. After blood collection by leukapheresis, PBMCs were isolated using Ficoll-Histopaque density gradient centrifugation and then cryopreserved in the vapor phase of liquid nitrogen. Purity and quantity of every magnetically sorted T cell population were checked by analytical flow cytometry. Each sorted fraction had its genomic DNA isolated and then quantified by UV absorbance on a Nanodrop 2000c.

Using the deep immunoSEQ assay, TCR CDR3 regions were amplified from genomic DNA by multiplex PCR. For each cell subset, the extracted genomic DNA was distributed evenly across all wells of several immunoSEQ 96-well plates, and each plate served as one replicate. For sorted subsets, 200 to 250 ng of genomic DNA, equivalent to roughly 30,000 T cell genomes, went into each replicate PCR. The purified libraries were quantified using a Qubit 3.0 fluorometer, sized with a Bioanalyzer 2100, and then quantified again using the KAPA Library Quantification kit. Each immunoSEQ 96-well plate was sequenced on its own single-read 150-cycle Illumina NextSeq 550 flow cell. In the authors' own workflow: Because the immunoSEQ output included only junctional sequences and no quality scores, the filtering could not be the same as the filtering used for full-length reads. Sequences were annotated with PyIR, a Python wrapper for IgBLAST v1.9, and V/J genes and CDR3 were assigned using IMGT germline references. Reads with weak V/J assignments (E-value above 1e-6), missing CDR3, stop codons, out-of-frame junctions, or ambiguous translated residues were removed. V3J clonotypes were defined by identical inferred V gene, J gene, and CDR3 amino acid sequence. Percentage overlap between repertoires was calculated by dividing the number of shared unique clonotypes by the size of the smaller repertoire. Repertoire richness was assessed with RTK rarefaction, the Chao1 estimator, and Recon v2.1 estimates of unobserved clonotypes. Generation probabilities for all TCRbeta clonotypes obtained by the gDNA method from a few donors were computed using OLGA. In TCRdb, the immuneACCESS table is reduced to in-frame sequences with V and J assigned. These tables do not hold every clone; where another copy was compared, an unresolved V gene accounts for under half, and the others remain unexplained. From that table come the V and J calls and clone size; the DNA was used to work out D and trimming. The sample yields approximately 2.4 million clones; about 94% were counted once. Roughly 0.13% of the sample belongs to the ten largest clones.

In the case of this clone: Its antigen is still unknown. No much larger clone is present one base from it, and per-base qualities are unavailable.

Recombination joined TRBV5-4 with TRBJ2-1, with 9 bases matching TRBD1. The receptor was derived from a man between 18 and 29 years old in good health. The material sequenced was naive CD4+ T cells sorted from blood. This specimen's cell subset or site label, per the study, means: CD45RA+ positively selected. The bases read TGTGCCAGCAGACCGGGACAGGGAAACTACAATGAGCAGTTCTTC. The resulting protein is CASRPGQGNYNEQFF. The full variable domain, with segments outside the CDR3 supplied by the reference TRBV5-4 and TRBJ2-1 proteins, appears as ETGVTQSPTHLIKTRGQQVTLRCSSQSGHNTVSWYQQALGQGPQFIFQYYREEENGRGNFPPRFSGLQFPNYSSELNVNALELDDSALYLCASRPGQGNYNEQFFGPGTRLTVL.